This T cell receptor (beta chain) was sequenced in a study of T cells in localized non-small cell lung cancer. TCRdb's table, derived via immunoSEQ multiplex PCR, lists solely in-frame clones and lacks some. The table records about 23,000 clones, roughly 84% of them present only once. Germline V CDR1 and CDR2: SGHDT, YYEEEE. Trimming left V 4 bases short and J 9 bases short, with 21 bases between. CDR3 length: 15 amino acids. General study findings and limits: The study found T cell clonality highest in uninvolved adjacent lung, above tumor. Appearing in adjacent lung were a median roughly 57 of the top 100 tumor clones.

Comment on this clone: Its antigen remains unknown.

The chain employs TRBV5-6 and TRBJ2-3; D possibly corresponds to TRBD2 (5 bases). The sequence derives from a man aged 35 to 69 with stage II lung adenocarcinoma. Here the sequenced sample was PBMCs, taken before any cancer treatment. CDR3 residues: CASSQVYGGSDTQYF. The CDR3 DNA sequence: TGTGCCAGCAGCCAGGTATATGGAGGTTCGGACACGCAGTATTTT.